The entry below describes one T cell receptor beta chain. The antigen is undetermined. The data stem from a study of T cell repertoires in cytomegalovirus infection. With 3 bases removed from V and 6 bases from J, the gap between germline ends came to 20 bases. Germline V CDR1 and CDR2: SGHAT, FQNNGV. CDR3 length equals 16 residues. TCRdb called the reads again in MiXCR, with one record for every CDR3 protein. The sample has about 530,000 distinct CDR3 sequences; about 30% are singletons. Overall study results and limits: HLA-C-restricted TCR beta clonotypes specific for CMV led the ex vivo response.

The origin of this receptor is a human donor in good health (CMV status not recorded). Some clones in this sample may be carry-over from other donors' samples. V usage is TRBV11-2 and J usage is TRBJ1-1; TRBD1 might be the D (5 bases). Sequenced: PBMCs. CDR3 in amino acids: CASSFPPGGIRAEAFF. CDR3 coding DNA: TGTGCCAGCAGCTTTCCCCCTGGGGGGATACGTGCTGAAGCTTTCTTT. Full variable domain (missing parts from reference TRBV11-2 and TRBJ1-1): EAGVAQSPRYKIIEKRQSVAFWCNPISGHATLYWYQQILGQGPKLLIQFQNNGVVDDSQLPKDRFSAERLKGVDSTLKIQPAKLEDSAVYLCASSFPPGGIRAEAFFGQGTRLTVV.